Below are 9 T cell receptor beta chains sequenced from a single sample in a study of blood T cell repertoires in COVID-19. The assay was immunoSEQ multiplex PCR, and TCRdb's table has in-frame clones only and misses some. The top ten clones hold less than 2.5% of a sample with some 200,000 clones, roughly 84% of them seen once. The specimen was peripheral blood. The source of these receptors is an older woman with acute or convalescent COVID-19.

The chain carries TRBV27 and TRBJ2-7, with 7 bases identical to TRBD2. Germline V gives CDR1 MNHEY, CDR2 SMNVEV (reference sequence). The CDR3 has 13 amino acids. V was clipped by 4 bases and J by 4 bases; unmatched bases: 4. This CDR3 reads CASSSGLMYEQYF. DNA for the CDR3: TGTGCCAGCAGTTCGGGACTAATGTACGAGCAGTACTTC.

This rearrangement joins TRBV29-1 to TRBJ1-2; the D gene is possibly TRBD1 (5 bases). The CDR3 spans 13 residues. Germline V CDR1 and CDR2: SQVTM, ANQGSEA. The V gene lost 4 bases and the J gene lost 5 bases, with 14 bases spanning the gap. The CDR3 bases are TGCAGCGTTGCTTCCGGGGGTGGATATGGCTACACCTTC. Amino acids: CSVASGGGYGYTF.

The rearrangement links TRBV11-2 to TRBJ2-3, with D possibly matching TRBD1 (6 bases). CDR3 size: 16 residues. Germline V lookup: CDR1 SGHAT, CDR2 FQNNGV. Trimming took off 5 bases at V and 2 bases at J, with 17 bases between the two ends. The chain's CDR3 is CASSKGPGTHTDTQYF. The CDR3 region has the DNA TGTGCCAGCAGCAAGGGCCCCGGGACACACACAGATACGCAGTATTTT.

A single count supports this clone. Other DNA sequences from this sample encode an identical CDR3 as well. The chain joins TRBV12-3 or TRBV12-4 to TRBJ1-1, with TRBD1 matching 7 bases. The CDR3 is 13 residues long. The ends lost 2 bases at V and 4 bases at J; junction bases unmatched: 1. The CDR3 DNA reads as TGTGCCAGCAGTTTACACAGGGGCACTGAAGCTTTCTTT. It is translated as CASSLHRGTEAFF.

The chain employs TRBV10-3 and TRBJ1-3; TRBD1 might be the D (5 bases). Germline CDR1 reads ENHRY; CDR2 reads SYGVKD. V was pared by 8 bases and J by 0 bases, with 11 bases between. CDR3 length: 14 residues. The CDR3 bases are TGTGCCATCGCGCAGGGCTTCTCTGGAAACACCATATATTTT. The encoded protein is CAIAQGFSGNTIYF.

This clone was seen only once. This sequence may be a read error, since a much larger clone differs from it by one base. This chain uses TRBV12-3 or TRBV12-4 with TRBJ1-2, with a possible D match to TRBD1 (5 bases). V lost 5 bases and J lost 5, with 9 bases in between. The CDR3 has 12 residues. CDR3 coding DNA: TGTGCCAGCAGTCCGACAGCTTATGGCTACACCTTC. Its translation is CASSPTAYGYTF.

The chain carries TRBV13 and TRBJ2-1; the match to TRBD1 covers 7 bases. V lost 5 bases to trimming and J lost 4 bases; unmatched junction nucleotides: 8. The CDR3 totals 15 residues. Germline assignment: CDR1 PRHDT and CDR2 FYEKMQ (reference sequence). CDR3 region: CASSQATGMYNEQFF. CDR3 DNA sequence: TGTGCCAGCAGCCAGGCGACAGGGATGTACAATGAGCAGTTCTTC.

The chain carries TRBV10-3 and TRBJ2-7, with D possibly being TRBD2 (5 bases). The V and J ends lost 5 bases and 3 bases respectively, with 11 bases between them. Germline V gene data show CDR1 as ENHRY and CDR2 as SYGVKD. This CDR3 is built from 13 residues. CDR3 bases: TGTGCCATCAGTAAAGCGGAAGGCTACGAGCAGTACTTC. Translating it yields CAISKAEGYEQYF.

V gene TRBV19 combines with J gene TRBJ1-2; possible D gene TRBD1, 6 bases. The CDR3 is 16 amino acids. V lost 9 bases to trimming and J lost 3 bases, with 23 bases between them. Germline CDR1 is LNHDA and CDR2 is SQIVND (reference sequence). The CDR3 DNA follows: TGTGCCAGCAACCCGTCGACTGGGAAGGGGGACTATGGCTACACCTTC. It is translated as CASNPSTGKGDYGYTF.